This T cell receptor (beta chain) is drawn from a study of T cells in women clearing cervical HPV infection. Overall study context: No precancer developed; the control's incident HPV16 infection cleared within 12 months.

Prevalent HPV16 infections were excluded; only incident single HPV16 infections included. The CDR3 length is 14 residues. The V end lost 1 base, the J end lost 8 bases, and 10 bases lay between the germline ends. Looked up from germline, CDR1 is SGHRS and CDR2 is YFSETQ. The data were produced by immunoSEQ multiplex PCR, yet TCRdb's version contains in-frame clones alone and is incomplete. This repertoire includes some 50,000 clones. Comment on this clone: Its specificity is unknown. The read ends 3 residues shy of where the CDR3 ends; the end is completed using the germline J gene.

The study's findings and limits: CIN3+ cases had significantly higher TCR repertoire richness than controls, but evenness did not differ.

The specimen was blood buffy coat. The receptor was isolated from a woman between 18 and 69 years old with a cervical HPV16 infection that either progressed to CIN3+ or cleared (not recorded which). The chain is built from TRBV5-1 and TRBJ1-6; D not certain. The CDR3 here is CASSLQLRDSPLHF. The part of the CDR3 DNA that was read is TGCGCCAGCAGCTTGCAATTACGGGATTCACCC.